The rows below give T cell receptor beta chains drawn from one sample of a study of T cell responses to AZD1222 COVID-19 vaccine. Sequencing was performed with immunoSEQ multiplex PCR; in TCRdb, only in-frame clones are kept and a portion is missing. The sample holds 150,000 to 180,000 clones, roughly 90% seen once. The source was peripheral blood, collected on day 0 of AZD1222 vaccination. The receptor set was obtained from an adult in good health. The CDR3 runs from the conserved cysteine through the conserved F or W. A D gene is named only where the DNA matches it firmly. The size of a clone is reported for some rows only, either as once, few or many, or as a class for expanded clones.

d_gene	v_gene	abundance	j_gene	CDR3aa	CDR3nt
-	TRBV30	-	TRBJ1-1	CAWSYSALNTEAFF	TGTGCCTGGAGTTACTCTGCCCTCAACACTGAAGCTTTCTTT
TRBD1	TRBV30	-	TRBJ1-5	CAWSPVWSGGSNQPQHF	TGTGCCTGGAGTCCCGTTTGGTCAGGGGGAAGCAATCAGCCCCAGCATTTT
-	TRBV7-2	-	TRBJ2-7	CASSLRGTYEQYF	TGTGCCAGCAGCTTAAGGGGGACCTACGAGCAGTACTTC
-	TRBV29-1	-	TRBJ2-3	CSVEKGQEVSTQYF	TGCAGCGTTGAGAAGGGACAAGAAGTTTCAACGCAGTATTTT
-	TRBV28	-	TRBJ1-2	CASSPGVLYGYTF	TGTGCCAGCAGTCCTGGAGTCCTCTATGGCTACACCTTC
-	TRBV27	-	TRBJ2-1	CASTALSSYNEQFF	TGTGCCAGCACCGCCCTGAGCTCCTACAATGAGCAGTTCTTC
-	TRBV5-1	-	TRBJ1-3	CASSLTGEHSGNTIYF	TGCGCCAGCAGCCTAACGGGGGAGCACTCTGGAAACACCATATATTTT
-	TRBV6-5	-	TRBJ2-3	CATSAWGSTDTQYF	TGTGCCACCTCAGCGTGGGGAAGCACAGATACGCAGTATTTT
TRBD1	TRBV2	-	TRBJ2-7	CASNRQGEYEQYF	TGTGCCAGCAATAGACAGGGGGAGTACGAGCAGTACTTC
-	TRBV7-9	-	TRBJ1-2	CASSLVAAQANYGYTF	TGTGCCAGCAGCTTAGTAGCGGCCCAAGCTAACTATGGCTACACCTTC
-	TRBV12-3/TRBV12-4	-	TRBJ1-5	CASSPPGNGPQHF	TGTGCCAGCAGCCCTCCCGGGAATGGCCCCCAGCATTTT
-	TRBV30	-	TRBJ2-5	CAWSLALQETQYF	TGTGCCTGGAGTTTGGCGTTACAAGAGACCCAGTACTTC
TRBD2	TRBV5-1	-	TRBJ2-5	CASSLGASGGEETQYF	TGCGCCAGCAGCTTGGGTGCTAGCGGGGGGGAAGAGACCCAGTACTTC
-	TRBV7-3	once	TRBJ2-6	CASSLFGGRFSGANVLTF	TGTGCCAGCAGCTTATTTGGGGGGCGGTTCTCTGGGGCCAACGTCCTGACTTTC
-	TRBV15	-	TRBJ1-1	CATSRVSGQNTEAFF	TGTGCCACCAGCAGAGTTTCGGGACAGAACACTGAAGCTTTCTTT
-	TRBV11-2	-	TRBJ2-5	CASSFRVAGPQETQYF	TGTGCCAGCAGCTTCCGGGTGGCAGGGCCTCAAGAGACCCAGTACTTC
-	TRBV20-1	once	TRBJ1-3	CSAREGNTIYF	TGCAGTGCCAGGGAGGGAAACACCATATATTTT
-	TRBV29-1	few	TRBJ1-1	CSVLRRGPNTEAFF	TGCAGCGTCCTCCGGCGGGGGCCGAACACTGAAGCTTTCTTT
-	TRBV6-5	-	TRBJ1-2	CASTRRGGNYGYTF	TGTGCCAGCACTCGCCGGGGGGGGAACTATGGCTACACCTTC
TRBD1	TRBV5-1	-	TRBJ1-2	CASSLQDRDRYTF	TGCGCCAGCAGCTTGCAAGACAGGGACCGCTACACCTTC
TRBD2	TRBV9	-	TRBJ2-7	CASSAMSRLAGEQYF	TGTGCCAGCAGCGCAATGAGTCGACTAGCCGGCGAGCAGTACTTC
-	TRBV6-5	-	TRBJ1-1	CASSQQVLGTEAFF	TGTGCCAGCAGTCAACAGGTCCTGGGCACTGAAGCTTTCTTT
-	TRBV7-2	-	TRBJ1-1	CASSLGGSFSEAFF	TGTGCCAGCAGCTTGGGGGGGAGCTTCTCTGAAGCTTTCTTT
-	TRBV6-5	-	TRBJ1-2	CASRGGERAHGYTF	TGTGCCAGCAGGGGGGGGGAAAGGGCCCATGGCTACACCTTC
-	TRBV30	-	TRBJ1-5	CAWSSGDGNQPQHF	TGTGCCTGGAGTAGTGGGGATGGCAATCAGCCCCAGCATTTT